Listed here are 9 T cell receptor beta chains from one sample, sequenced in a study of control samples from healthy donors and cancer patients. Generated by immunoSEQ multiplex PCR, the TCRdb table keeps only in-frame clones and is missing some. The sample lists approximately 65,000 clones; 89% were seen once. Sequencing was carried out using PBMCs. Source of these receptors: a man aged 60 to 75 with lung cancer.

The chain joins TRBV5-5 to TRBJ1-6; D gene ambiguous. Trimming left V 3 bases short and J 5 bases short, with 12 bases between. This CDR3 region has 15 residues. The germline V gene encodes CDR1 SGHKS and CDR2 YYEKEE (reference sequence). CDR3 protein: CASSYYFEDNSPLHF. The CDR3 nucleotides read TGTGCCAGCAGCTACTATTTCGAGGATAATTCACCCCTCCACTTT.

The genes are TRBV5-6 and TRBJ1-3; D not certain. V lost 2 bases and J 4 bases, leaving 16 bases between the germline ends. The CDR3 has 16 residues. Germline lookup yields CDR1 SGHDT and CDR2 YYEEEE. CDR3 sequence (DNA): TGTGCCAGCAGCTTAGGAGGGCCTAAGTACGGAAACACCATATATTTT. Protein: CASSLGGPKYGNTIYF.

The chain carries TRBV25-1 and TRBJ1-2; D remains ambiguous. CDR1 and CDR2 (germline): MGHDK, SYGVNS. The CDR3 is 14 amino acids. V lost 1 base to trimming and J lost 0 bases, with 6 bases between them. The CDR3 reads CASSEFSANYGYTF. In DNA, the CDR3 is TGTGCCAGCAGTGAATTCAGTGCTAACTATGGCTACACCTTC.

This chain joins TRBV19 and TRBJ2-7, with D perhaps matching TRBD1 (5 bases). V lost 8 bases to trimming and J lost 3 bases, with 23 bases between them. This CDR3 has 16 amino acids. Germline CDR1 is LNHDA and CDR2 is SQIVND (reference sequence). The CDR3 here is CASRTGLRGWIYEQYF. In DNA form, the CDR3 reads TGTGCCAGTCGCACCGGGCTTAGGGGTTGGATCTACGAGCAGTACTTC.

The chain uses TRBV5-1 and TRBJ2-1; the D is unclear. V lost 6 bases and J lost 4, with 8 bases in between. There are 12 residues in the CDR3. CDR1 SGHRS and CDR2 YFSETQ come from the germline V gene. CDR3 nucleotides: TGCGCCAGCACCGAAGGATACAATGAGCAGTTCTTC. Encoded protein: CASTEGYNEQFF.

This chain's CDR3 is CSASTGPQETQYF. CDR3 bases: TGCAGTGCTAGTACGGGGCCCCAAGAGACCCAGTACTTC. The gene calls are TRBV20-1 and TRBJ2-5; D tentatively fits TRBD1 or TRBD2 (5 bases each). Germline V gene sequence: CDR1 DFQATT, CDR2 SNEGSKA (reference sequence). V lost 3 bases and J lost 1, with 9 bases in between. This CDR3 spans 13 amino acids.

The rearrangement joins TRBV29-1 to TRBJ1-3, with D unresolved. V lost 3 bases and J 4 bases, leaving 13 bases between the germline ends. Germline V CDR1 and CDR2: SQVTM, ANQGSEA. CDR3 length equals 14 residues. The CDR3 is CSVEGIARGNTIYF. In DNA form, the CDR3 reads TGCAGCGTTGAGGGTATAGCTAGAGGAAACACCATATATTTT.

The rearrangement uses TRBV7-2 and TRBJ2-3; D may be TRBD2 (6 bases). Trimming removed 4 bases from V and 2 bases from J, with 10 bases in between. CDR1 is SGHTA, CDR2 FQGNSA, per germline. This CDR3 has 14 residues. CDR3 nucleotide sequence: TGTGCCAGCAGCTCGACTAGGTTCACAGATACGCAGTATTTT. Protein product: CASSSTRFTDTQYF.

The V call is TRBV6-5, the J call TRBJ1-4, with TRBD1 identical over 7 bases. Trimming cost V 8 bases and J 9 bases; bases outside gene matches: 12. Germline V gene lookup returns CDR1 MNHEY and CDR2 SVGAGI. The CDR3 covers 14 residues. The CDR3 protein is CASREPGQRKKLFF. For the CDR3, the DNA is TGTGCCAGCCGCGAACCGGGACAGCGCAAAAAACTGTTTTTT.